The T cell receptor beta chain under discussion was sequenced for a study of blood T cell repertoires in COVID-19. After removal of 2 bases from V and 9 bases from J, the junction contained 6 bases not matched to a gene. Germline V gene lookup returns CDR1 SGHNT and CDR2 YYREEE (reference sequence). The CDR3 contains 15 residues. Clones were sequenced by immunoSEQ multiplex PCR, and TCRdb holds only the in-frame ones, with some missing. Among roughly 260,000 clones, more than 85% were seen once, and the ten largest hold approximately 2.6%. Material for sequencing was peripheral blood. The receptor comes from a person aged 18 to 35 with COVID-19, enrolled during active disease. The chain is built from TRBV5-4 and TRBJ1-6, with 9 bases identical to TRBD1. The CDR3 sequence: CASSLSTGGLSPLHF. The CDR3 coding sequence is TGTGCCAGCAGCTTATCCACAGGGGGCCTTTCACCCCTCCACTTT.